This TCR beta chain was captured in a study of cytomegalovirus exposure and HLA in healthy donors. It was the approximately 120-subject validation cohort, separate from the roughly 700-subject first cohort, to which the donors belonged. Libraries were prepared by immunoSEQ multiplex PCR; TCRdb keeps only in-frame clonotypes and omits some of them. This repertoire shows 80,000 to 95,000 clones, about 96% found once; its top ten account for 1.3%. The CDR3 contains 16 residues. Trimming left V 6 bases short and J 4 bases short, with 19 bases between. The germline V gene has CDR1 MGHDK and CDR2 SYGVNS. This clone was recorded once. Its antigen is not identified. Study outcomes and limitations: The majority of TCR sequences were rare, yet some public TCRs appeared in many donors.

The rearrangement links TRBV25-1 to TRBJ1-3; D might be TRBD1 (5 bases). The clonotype originates from a woman aged 18-29 years in good health and CMV-seronegative. The sample taken for sequencing was PBMCs. CDR3 DNA: TGTGCCAGCAGGGCATCTGCCGGGACTCCGGGAAACACCATATATTTT. Protein: CASRASAGTPGNTIYF.